This paragraph covers one T cell receptor beta chain sequence. As yet, its antigen is unknown. This record belongs to a study of T cell responses to AZD1222 COVID-19 vaccine. Study-level results: The reported proportion of spike-specific TCRs targeting unmutated variant regions was nearly half. The breadth and depth of Spike-specific TCRs increased once two AZD1222 doses had been given. Repertoire sampling was restricted to post-peak T cell response timepoints. Across spike, vaccine-associated CD4 TCRs were found, dominant at 160-218 and 743-854.

TCRdb's table, derived via immunoSEQ multiplex PCR, lists solely in-frame clones and lacks some. The sample yields some 140,000 clones, around 93% seen once. This TCR was sampled from an adult who received the AZD1222 COVID-19 vaccine. This specimen was peripheral blood, taken 28 days after the second AZD1222 dose.

The CDR3 DNA reads as TGTGCCAGCAGCCGAGACAGGGCTTCCTGGGAGACCCAGTACTTC. Protein: CASSRDRASWETQYF. The rearrangement joins TRBV7-9 to TRBJ2-5, with 7 bases aligning to TRBD1. With V trimmed by 5 bases and J by 5 bases, 11 bases remained unmatched. Germline CDR1 and CDR2: SEHNR and FQNEAQ (reference sequence). CDR3 length equals 15 residues. The full variable domain, completed using reference TRBV7-9 and TRBJ2-5, is DTGVSQNPRHKITKRGQNVTFRCDPISEHNRLYWYRQTLGQGPEFLTYFQNEAQLEKSRLLSDRFSAERPKGSFSTLEIQRTEQGDSAMYLCASSRDRASWETQYFGPGTRLLVL.